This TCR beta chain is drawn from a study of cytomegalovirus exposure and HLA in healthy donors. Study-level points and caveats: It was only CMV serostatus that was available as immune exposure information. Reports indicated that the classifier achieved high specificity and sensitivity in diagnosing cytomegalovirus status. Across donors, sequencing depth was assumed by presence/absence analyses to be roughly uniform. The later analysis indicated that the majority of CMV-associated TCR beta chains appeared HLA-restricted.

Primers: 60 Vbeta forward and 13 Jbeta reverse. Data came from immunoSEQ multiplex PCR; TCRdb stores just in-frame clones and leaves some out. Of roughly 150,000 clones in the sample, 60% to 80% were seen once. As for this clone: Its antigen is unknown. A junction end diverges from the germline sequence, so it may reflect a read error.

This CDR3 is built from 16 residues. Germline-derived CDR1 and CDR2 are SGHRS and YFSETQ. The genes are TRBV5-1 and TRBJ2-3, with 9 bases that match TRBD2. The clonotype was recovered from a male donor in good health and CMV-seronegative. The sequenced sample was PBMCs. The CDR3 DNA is TGCGCCAGCAGCTTTTTGACTAGCGGAAACACAAATACGCAGTATTTT. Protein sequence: CASSFLTSGNTNTQYF. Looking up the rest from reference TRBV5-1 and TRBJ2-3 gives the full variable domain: KAGVTQTPRYLIKTRGQQVTLSCSPISGHRSVSWYQQTPGQGLQFLFEYFSETQRNKGNFPGRFSGRQFSNSRSEMNVSTLELGDSALYLCASSFLTSGNTNTQYFGPGTRLTVL.